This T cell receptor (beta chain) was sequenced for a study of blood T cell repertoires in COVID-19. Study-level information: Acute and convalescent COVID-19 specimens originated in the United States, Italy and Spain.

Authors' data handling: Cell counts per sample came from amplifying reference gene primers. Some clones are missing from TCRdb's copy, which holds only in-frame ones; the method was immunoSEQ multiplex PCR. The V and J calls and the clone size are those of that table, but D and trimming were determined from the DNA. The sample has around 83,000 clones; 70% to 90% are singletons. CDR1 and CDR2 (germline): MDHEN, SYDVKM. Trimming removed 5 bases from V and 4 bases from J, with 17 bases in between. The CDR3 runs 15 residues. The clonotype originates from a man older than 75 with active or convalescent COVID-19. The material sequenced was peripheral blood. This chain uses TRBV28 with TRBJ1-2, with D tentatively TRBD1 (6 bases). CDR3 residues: CASSPRDQGSYGYTF. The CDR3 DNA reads TGTGCCAGCAGTCCCCGTGATCAGGGGTCCTATGGCTACACCTTC.